This record concerns one T cell receptor (beta chain) sequence. Its specificity is not known. TCRdb's copy holds only in-frame clones and misses some; the assay was immunoSEQ multiplex PCR. The sample consists of roughly 380,000 clones, roughly 90% of them appearing once. The record originates from a study of Ad26.COV2.S vaccination and SARS-CoV-2 variants. Study information: Participants got Ad26.COV2.S intramuscularly, once or twice 56 days apart.

Sample treatment: roughly 20 received Ad26.COV2.S at low or high dose, single or two shots; roughly 5 received placebo; per-sample allocation not given. Specimens were obtained on day 63 following the first vaccine or placebo injection. Study-wide results and caveats: Vaccine recipients showed a spike-specific TCR breadth that was higher than in placebo recipients. Recipients of either vaccine or placebo displayed similar breadth of non-spike TCRs. Reports say spike-specific CD8+ and CD4+ T cell responses covered substantial breadth after vaccination.

This CDR3 comprises 16 residues. CDR1 LNHDA and CDR2 SQIVND come from the germline V gene (reference sequence). Germline trimming cut 6 bases from V and 6 bases from J; bases unmatched to any gene: 11. The sequences come from peripheral blood, collected in a trial of Ad26.COV2.S vaccine versus placebo. The J gene is TRBJ2-2, the V gene TRBV19; 9 nucleotides align to TRBD1. This sequence originates from a person aged 18-60 years who received the Ad26.COV2.S COVID-19 vaccine or a placebo. The DNA of the CDR3 is TGTGCCAGTAGATTCCGGGACAGGGAATGGGCCGGGGAGCTGTTTTTT. It encodes CASRFRDREWAGELFF. The whole variable domain, filled in from reference TRBV19 and TRBJ2-2, reads DGGITQSPKYLFRKEGQNVTLSCEQNLNHDAMYWYRQDPGQGLRLIYYSQIVNDFQKGDIAEGYSVSREKKESFPLTVTSAQKNPTAFYLCASRFRDREWAGELFFGEGSRLTVL.